Below are 14 T cell receptor beta chains sequenced from a single sample in a study of vaccination effects on CD4 cells after COVID-19. Using viral peptide pools, the ViraFEST assay grew out antigen-specific CD4+ T cells prior to sequencing. Once cultured for under 11 days, the cells underwent separation to obtain CD4+ T cells. In the vaccine recipients, nucleocapsid antibodies were negative and there was no prior SARS-CoV-2 infection. These TCRs' antigens remain unknown. Here immunoSEQ multiplex PCR was the method, and the copy in TCRdb shows in-frame clones only, minus some. The table has over 45,000 clones, approximately 70% seen once; the top ten hold approximately 16%. The sample in question was CD4+ T cells from PBMCs cultured with SARS-CoV-2 spike peptides, obtained before COVID-19 vaccination. These receptors all come from a human donor who received a COVID-19 vaccine.

This clone has a handful of counts. One junction end does not reproduce the germline sequence, and a read error may be involved. J is TRBJ2-2 and V is TRBV7-2; perhaps D is TRBD1 or TRBD2 (7 bases each). This CDR3 contains 13 residues. Germline CDR1 reads SGHTA; CDR2 reads FQGNSA. The CDR3 protein is CAGGGANTGELFF. Written as DNA, the CDR3 is TGCGCAGGGGGAGGGGCGAACACCGGGGAGCTGTTTTTT.

The chain links TRBV6-5 to TRBJ2-1; no definite D call. Germline assignment: CDR1 MNHEY and CDR2 SVGAGI. V was cut by 2 bases and J by 0 bases, with 11 bases left in between. CDR3 length equals 16 residues. The DNA for the CDR3 is TGTGCCAGCAGTTACAGTGGTGCGAGCTCCTACAATGAGCAGTTCTTC. It yields the protein CASSYSGASSYNEQFF.

This clone appeared a few times. The chain carries TRBV6-5 and TRBJ1-5; 10 bases align to TRBD1. V shed 6 bases and J 7 bases; nucleotides not matched to a gene: 6. The CDR3 length is 14 residues. Germline V gene sequence: CDR1 MNHEY, CDR2 SVGAGI. The CDR3 reads CASSRDRGRQPQHF. Here the CDR3 DNA reads TGTGCCAGCAGCCGGGACAGGGGTAGACAGCCCCAGCATTTT.

The rearrangement joins TRBV28 to TRBJ2-3; D is perhaps TRBD1 (6 bases). Trimming removed 3 bases from V and 0 bases from J, with 28 bases in between. Germline V lookup: CDR1 MDHEN, CDR2 SYDVKM. This CDR3 has 21 amino acids. CDR3: CASSFIIARVAGDKSTDTQYF. CDR3 nucleotide sequence: TGTGCCAGCAGTTTCATCATAGCCCGCGTGGCTGGGGACAAAAGCACAGATACGCAGTATTTT.

The chain combines TRBV7-2 with TRBJ2-7, with D perhaps matching TRBD1 (6 bases). CDR3 length equals 15 residues. Germline values: CDR1 SGHTA, CDR2 FQGNSA. V was shortened by 4 bases and J by 6 bases, with 19 bases between the two germline ends. The CDR3 is CASSSGTFAKAEQYF. The CDR3 DNA reads TGTGCCAGCAGCTCCGGGACATTTGCTAAAGCCGAGCAGTACTTC.

This clone was counted a few times. This chain connects TRBV4-2 to TRBJ2-7; D possibly corresponds to TRBD1 (5 bases). Trimming removed 0 bases from V and 3 bases from J, with 15 bases in between. In germline, CDR1 is LGHNA, CDR2 YNFKEQ. The CDR3 loop spans 16 amino acids. CDR3 sequence: CASSQERRQRFYEQYF. The CDR3 DNA sequence: TGTGCCAGCAGCCAAGAGAGGAGACAGCGCTTCTACGAGCAGTACTTC.

This clone was seen a few times. V usage is TRBV5-1 and J usage is TRBJ2-1, with 8 bases aligning to TRBD1. V shed 4 bases, J shed 10 bases, and the junction held 10 bases outside the gene matches. This CDR3 contains 14 residues. Germline loops: CDR1 SGHRS, CDR2 YFSETQ. The CDR3, as DNA: TGCGCCAGCAGCCACCGGGACAGGTCCACAGAGCAGTTCTTC. Its translation is CASSHRDRSTEQFF. The variable domain in full, completed from reference TRBV5-1 and TRBJ2-1, reads KAGVTQTPRYLIKTRGQQVTLSCSPISGHRSVSWYQQTPGQGLQFLFEYFSETQRNKGNFPGRFSGRQFSNSRSEMNVSTLELGDSALYLCASSHRDRSTEQFFGPGTRLTVL.

The V gene is TRBV12-5, the J gene TRBJ2-3; TRBD2 matches at 15 bases. Germline CDR1 and CDR2: LGHNT and FRNRAP. The CDR3 has 16 residues. Trimming cost V 7 bases and J 4 bases; bases outside gene matches: 6. The CDR3 region has the DNA TGTGCTAGTGTTCCGGGACTAGCGGGGGGTGCAGATACGCAGTATTTT. Its protein is CASVPGLAGGADTQYF.

This clone was observed a few times. This chain links TRBV3-1 (or the pseudogene TRBV3-2) with TRBJ1-2; no firm D call. The CDR3 is 16 residues long. V dropped 1 base and J dropped 8 bases, with 20 bases sitting between them. Germline V gene lookup returns CDR1 LGHDT and CDR2 YNNKEL (reference sequence). CDR3 sequence reads: CASSQGAGLRKEGYTF. The CDR3 nucleotides read TGTGCCAGCAGCCAAGGGGCAGGTCTACGAAAGGAGGGCTACACCTTC.

The chain uses TRBV19 and TRBJ1-4, with D perhaps matching TRBD1 (5 bases). Germline CDR1 and CDR2: LNHDA and SQIVND (reference sequence). Trimming cost V 8 bases and J 6 bases, with 28 bases left between them. This CDR3 spans 18 amino acids. CDR3 in DNA: TGTGCCAGTTCCCCCACCGGGACCCAGGGAGTTGGGGATGAAAAACTGTTTTTT. It yields the protein CASSPTGTQGVGDEKLFF.

CDR3 in amino acids: CSVEGEGAETQYF. CDR3 coding DNA: TGCAGCGTTGAAGGGGAAGGAGCAGAGACCCAGTACTTC. V usage is TRBV29-1 and J usage is TRBJ2-5; unclear D gene. V was cut by 1 base and J by 4 bases, with 10 bases left in between. Germline V gives CDR1 SQVTM, CDR2 ANQGSEA. This CDR3 region has 13 residues.

This chain uses TRBV13 with TRBJ2-1; D is possibly TRBD2 (5 bases). Germline V gene data show CDR1 as PRHDT and CDR2 as FYEKMQ (reference sequence). This CDR3 comprises 15 residues. V lost 5 bases, J lost 5 bases, and 16 bases lay in between. This CDR3 is CASSRPRGTHNEQFF. The CDR3 DNA reads as TGTGCCAGCAGCCGCCCCCGGGGTACCCACAATGAGCAGTTCTTC.

The rearrangement joins TRBV7-2 to TRBJ2-3; D might be TRBD2 (7 bases). Germline V lookup: CDR1 SGHTA, CDR2 FQGNSA. The CDR3 length is 13 residues. V was shortened by 5 bases and J by 6 bases, with 12 bases between the two germline ends. In DNA form, the CDR3 reads TGTGCCAGCAGCCCTAGGGGGGGGGATACGCAGTATTTT. Translation gives CASSPRGGDTQYF. The whole variable domain, remainder taken from reference TRBV7-2 and TRBJ2-3, is GAGVSQSPSNKVTEKGKDVELRCDPISGHTALYWYRQSLGQGLEFLIYFQGNSAPDKSGLPSDRFSAERTGGSVSTLTIQRTQQEDSAVYLCASSPRGGDTQYFGPGTRLTVL.

J is TRBJ1-2 and V is TRBV7-8; D might be TRBD1 (6 bases). The germline V gene has CDR1 SGHVS and CDR2 FQNEAQ. Trimming pared 5 bases from V and 0 bases from J, leaving 22 bases between. The CDR3 contains 18 residues. CDR3 in DNA: TGTGCCAGCAGCCCCGCCCCGGCAGGGGCACGAGCTAACTATGGCTACACCTTC. Amino acid sequence: CASSPAPAGARANYGYTF.